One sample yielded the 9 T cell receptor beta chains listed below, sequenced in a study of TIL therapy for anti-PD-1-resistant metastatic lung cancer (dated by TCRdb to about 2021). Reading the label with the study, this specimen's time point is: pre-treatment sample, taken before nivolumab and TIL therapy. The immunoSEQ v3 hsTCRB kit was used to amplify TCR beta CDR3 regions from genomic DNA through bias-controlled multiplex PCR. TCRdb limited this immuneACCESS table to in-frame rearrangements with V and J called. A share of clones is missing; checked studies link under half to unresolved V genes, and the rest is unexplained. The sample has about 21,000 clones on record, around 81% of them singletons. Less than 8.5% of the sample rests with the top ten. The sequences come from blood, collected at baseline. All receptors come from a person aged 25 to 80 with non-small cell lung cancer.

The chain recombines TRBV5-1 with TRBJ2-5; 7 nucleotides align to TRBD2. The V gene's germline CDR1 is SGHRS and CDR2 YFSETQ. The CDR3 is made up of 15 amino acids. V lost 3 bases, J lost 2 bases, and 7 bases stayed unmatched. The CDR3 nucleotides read TGCGCCAGCAGCTATGGACTAGTGGGACAAGAGACCCAGTACTTC. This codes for CASSYGLVGQETQYF.

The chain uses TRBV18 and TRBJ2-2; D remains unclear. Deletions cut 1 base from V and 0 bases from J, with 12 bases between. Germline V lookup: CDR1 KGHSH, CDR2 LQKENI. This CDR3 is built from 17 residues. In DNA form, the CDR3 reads TGTGCCAGCTCACCACAGGATAGAGCCGCGAACACCGGGGAGCTGTTTTTT. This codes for CASSPQDRAANTGELFF.

The CDR3 here is CASSYRGEDEKLFF. CDR3 DNA: TGTGCCAGCAGCTACAGGGGGGAGGATGAAAAACTGTTTTTT. The chain employs TRBV7-9 and TRBJ1-4; the match to TRBD1 covers 8 bases. This CDR3 is 14 amino acids long. The germline V gene encodes CDR1 SEHNR and CDR2 FQNEAQ (reference sequence). The ends lost 4 bases at V and 6 bases at J; junction bases unmatched: 4.

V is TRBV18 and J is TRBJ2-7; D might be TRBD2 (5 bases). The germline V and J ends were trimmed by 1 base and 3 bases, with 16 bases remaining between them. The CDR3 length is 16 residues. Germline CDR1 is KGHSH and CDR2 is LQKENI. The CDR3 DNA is TGTGCCAGCTCACCACTTTCTGTGGGAGAAAGCTACGAGCAGTACTTC. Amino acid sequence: CASSPLSVGESYEQYF.

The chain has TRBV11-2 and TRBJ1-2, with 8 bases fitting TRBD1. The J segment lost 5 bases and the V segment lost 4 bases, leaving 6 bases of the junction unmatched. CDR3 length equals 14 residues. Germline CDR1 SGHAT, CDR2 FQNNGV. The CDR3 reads CASSSGQGVYGYTF. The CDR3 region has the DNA TGTGCCAGCAGCTCCGGACAGGGAGTTTATGGCTACACCTTC.

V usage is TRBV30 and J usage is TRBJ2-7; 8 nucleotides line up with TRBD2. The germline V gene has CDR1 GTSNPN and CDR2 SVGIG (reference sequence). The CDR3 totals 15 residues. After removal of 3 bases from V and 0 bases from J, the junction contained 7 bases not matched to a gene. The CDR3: CAWRVSGSHSYEQYF. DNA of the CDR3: TGTGCCTGGAGAGTCAGCGGGAGCCACTCCTACGAGCAGTACTTC.

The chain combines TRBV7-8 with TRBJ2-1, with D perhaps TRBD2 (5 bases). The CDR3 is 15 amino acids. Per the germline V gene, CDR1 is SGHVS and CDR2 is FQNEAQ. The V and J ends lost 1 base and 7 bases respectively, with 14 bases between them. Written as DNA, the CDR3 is TGTGCCAGCAGCTTAGTCCCTAGCACTGGGAATGAGCAGTTCTTC. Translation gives CASSLVPSTGNEQFF.

Here the CDR3 reads CASSLERGGSDTQYF. The CDR3 DNA follows: TGCGCCAGCAGCTTGGAGCGGGGGGGTTCAGATACGCAGTATTTT. V gene TRBV5-1 combines with J gene TRBJ2-3; the match to TRBD2 covers 10 bases. This CDR3 region has 15 residues. Germline CDR1 SGHRS, CDR2 YFSETQ. With V trimmed by 0 bases and J by 4 bases, 2 bases remained unmatched.

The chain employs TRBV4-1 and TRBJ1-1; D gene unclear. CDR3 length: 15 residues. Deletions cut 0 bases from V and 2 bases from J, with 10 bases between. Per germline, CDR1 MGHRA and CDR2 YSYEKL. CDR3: CASSQEFRINTEAFF. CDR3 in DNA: TGCGCCAGCAGCCAAGAATTTCGAATTAACACTGAAGCTTTCTTT.